This TCR beta chain was profiled in a study of long-term antiretroviral therapy in people with HIV (dated by TCRdb to between 2021 and 2024). For context, the study as a whole: Collection of the earliest samples took place about a decade ahead of the 2015 WHO recommendation for immediate ART, at a time when ART was typically delayed until CD4 counts fell. Eleven of the 30 participants with HIV were female. From 30 adults with confirmed HIV infection, the cohort provided roughly 200 cryopreserved PBMC samples, gathered serially across a mean of approximately six years (range 1-12). This retrospective serial study examined whether starting ART and sustained HIV suppression were associated with changes in the composition and diversity of the TRB repertoire in peripheral blood. No cross-contamination during QIAcube processing was seen in test extractions of a monoclonal T-cell line run alongside 30 to 35 polyclonal samples. Findings and caveats that apply to the study as a whole: The samples span the years 2004 to 2017, and the ART regimens used may be less effective than current regimens. ART initiation was associated with a significant increase in TRB diversity, but diversity stayed significantly below transplant donor controls even after long-term ART. The repertoire was dominated across all time points by expanded TRB clones identified before ART initiation, although this dominance was seen to fluctuate and to decrease in many PLHIV after ART. Compared with controls, HIV repertoires had narrower CDR3 length ranges, and the network structure pointed to an antigen-experienced repertoire that shifted only slightly toward naive after ART. Unsorted PBMC were profiled instead of sorted CD4+ and CD8+ T cells because pre-ART samples had limited cell numbers. No data were available on ART adherence, viral resistance or therapy changes, limiting inferences about post-ART repertoire changes. Since PBMC availability was limited, sequencing covered only the TCR beta chain, with no alpha chain pairing.

On this clone: The target of this receptor is not known. Nothing much larger sits one base from this clone, and base qualities are not available.

The immunoSEQ hsTCRB v3.0 assay was used at survey level resolution to sequence the TRB variable region. TRB sequencing targeted a depth of 40,000-50,000 T-cell genomes per sample. Pooled TRB libraries were sequenced on an Illumina MiSeq with a v3 150-cycle kit. The study's processing was this. Repertoire analysis was run in R within a reproducible Nextflow workflow that covered QC, data transformation and analysis. LymphoSeq2, an R package for exploring AIRR-Seq data, was used to implement custom analyses. A handful of samples that produced fewer than 5000 total TRB sequences were removed, so approximately 190 HIV repertoires were analyzed. Among the roughly 190 retained HIV repertoires, some 60 were collected before ART initiation and 129 after ART initiation. Repertoires were downsampled to 5000 TRB nucleotide sequences, and summary statistics were averaged over 100 downsampling iterations. The analysis kept only TRB sequences whose CDR3 regions were at least seven amino acids long. Two measures captured diversity: a Shannon entropy-derived clonality score and the Gini coefficient. In the repertoire networks, any two of the top 5000 CDR3 amino acid sequences were linked whenever the two sequences differed by an edit distance of one. For TRB CDR3 amino acid sequences, antigen specificity groups and MHC restriction were predicted with GLIPH2. To flag known associations with CMV, EBV, HIV or tissue antigens, CDR3 amino acid sequences were compared against VDJdb and McPAS-TCR. Pre-ART, post-ART and control groups were compared with Wilcoxon signed-rank tests and Holm-Bonferroni correction. The clones in this table, taken by TCRdb from immuneACCESS, are in-frame only. Not every clone is retained; where verified, under half of the shortfall comes from an unresolved V gene, and the cause of the rest is unknown. V and J calls and clone size are copied from that table; D and trimming were computed from the DNA. The sample profile shows fewer than 30,000 clones; about 80% of them were found once. The ten biggest clones cover around 5.3% of the sample.

Inclusion was restricted to participants for whom at least one PBMC sample before ART initiation and at least two post-ART samples were available. Treatment was received in the United States of America by all participants with HIV. Before DNA extraction, cryopreserved samples of roughly 0.85-11 million PBMC were thawed and then washed. At the time of the earliest PBMC sample for each participant with HIV, ages ranged from roughly 23 to 55 years. Each participant contributed PBMC samples from 1-4 timepoints before ART initiation and 2-8 timepoints after ART initiation, with a median of 7 samples. Serial HIV viral load, CD4+ T-cell count, ART history and demographic data were obtained for every participant. Using a Qiagen kit on a QIAcube, genomic DNA was extracted from unsorted PBMC, with samples processed in batches of 12. CDR1 and CDR2 are drawn from the germline V gene (reference sequence): SEHNR, FQNEAQ. Clipping removes 1 base from V and 4 bases from J, with 4 as the unmatched junction base count. Measured from the cysteine to the phenylalanine, the CDR3 is 15 residues long. The retained sequence is limited to the CDR3, 45 bases, with the frame set at the first base.

This receptor was taken from a young man with HIV. The specimen was unsorted PBMCs, collected 0.7 years before starting antiretroviral therapy. The rearrangement combines TRBV7-9 with TRBJ2-7; 10 bases in the middle match TRBD2. The CDR3 protein: CASSLEGTSVYEQYF. The DNA sequence follows: TGTGCCAGCAGCTTAGAGGGGACTAGCGTTTACGAGCAGTACTTC.